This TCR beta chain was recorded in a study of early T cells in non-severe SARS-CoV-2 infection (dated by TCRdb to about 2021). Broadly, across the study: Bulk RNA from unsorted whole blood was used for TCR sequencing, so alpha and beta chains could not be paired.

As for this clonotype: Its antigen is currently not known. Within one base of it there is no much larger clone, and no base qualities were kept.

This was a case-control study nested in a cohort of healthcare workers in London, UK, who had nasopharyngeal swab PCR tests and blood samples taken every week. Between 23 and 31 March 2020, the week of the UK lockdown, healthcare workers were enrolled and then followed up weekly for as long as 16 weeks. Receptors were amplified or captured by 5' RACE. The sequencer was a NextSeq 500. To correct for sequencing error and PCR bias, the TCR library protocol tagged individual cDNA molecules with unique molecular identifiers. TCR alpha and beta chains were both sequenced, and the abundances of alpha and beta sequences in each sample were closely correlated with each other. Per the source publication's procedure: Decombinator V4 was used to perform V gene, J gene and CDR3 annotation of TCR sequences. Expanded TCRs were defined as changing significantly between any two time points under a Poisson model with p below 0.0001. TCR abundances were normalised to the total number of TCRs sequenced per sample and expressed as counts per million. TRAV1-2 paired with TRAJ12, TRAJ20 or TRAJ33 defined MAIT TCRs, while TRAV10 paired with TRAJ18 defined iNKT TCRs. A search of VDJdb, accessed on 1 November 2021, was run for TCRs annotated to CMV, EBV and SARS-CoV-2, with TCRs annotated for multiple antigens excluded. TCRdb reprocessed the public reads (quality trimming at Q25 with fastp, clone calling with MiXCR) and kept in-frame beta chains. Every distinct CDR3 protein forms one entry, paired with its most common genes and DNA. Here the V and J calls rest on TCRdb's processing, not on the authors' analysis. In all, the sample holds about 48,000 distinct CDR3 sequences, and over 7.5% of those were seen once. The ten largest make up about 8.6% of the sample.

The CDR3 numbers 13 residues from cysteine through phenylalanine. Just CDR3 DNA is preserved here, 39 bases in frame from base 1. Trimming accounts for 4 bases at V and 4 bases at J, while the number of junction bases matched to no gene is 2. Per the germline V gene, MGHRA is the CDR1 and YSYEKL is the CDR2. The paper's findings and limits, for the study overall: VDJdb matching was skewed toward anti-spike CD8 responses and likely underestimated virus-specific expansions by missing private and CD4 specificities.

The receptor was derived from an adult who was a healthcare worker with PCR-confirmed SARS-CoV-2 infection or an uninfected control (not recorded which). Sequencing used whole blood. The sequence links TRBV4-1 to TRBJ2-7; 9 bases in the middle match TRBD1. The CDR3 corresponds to CASSRTGDYEQYF. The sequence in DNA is TGCGCCAGCAGCCGGACAGGGGATTACGAGCAGTACTTC.